Listed here is a single T cell receptor (beta chain). Clones were read by immunoSEQ multiplex PCR, and TCRdb kept only the in-frame ones, dropping some. The sample has around 400,000 clones; 80% to 90% are singletons. Followed over time, Seattle patients had been enrolled while infection was active. The source of the sample is a study of blood T cell repertoires in COVID-19. From germline, CDR1 is SGHTA and CDR2 FQGTGA. This CDR3 has 15 residues. V trimming: 5 bases; J trimming: 7 bases; junction bases outside the gene matches: 9. The rearrangement links TRBV7-3 to TRBJ2-1; TRBD1 matches 9 bases. The sequencing input was peripheral blood. This clonotype was obtained from a woman aged 55 to 70 with COVID-19, enrolled during active disease. The CDR3 loop reads CASSPGDRARNEQFF. The CDR3 DNA reads as TGTGCCAGCAGCCCTGGGGACAGGGCGAGGAATGAGCAGTTCTTC.